The T cell receptor beta chain described here comes from a study of CD8+CD57+ T cells in acquired aplastic anemia. Study details: Recorded DNA amounts for sorted CD4+ and CD8+ cells had an average of 3.2 ug.

Sequencing involved patients with CD8+CD57+ cell expansion previously shown by flow cytometry. Notes on the study in general: Fewer than 35 CD8+ CDR3 sequences occurred in both the patients and the controls. Controls and patients did not differ significantly in CD8+ Simpson's diversity.

This clonotype appeared many times. Its antigen is unidentified. The CDR3 length is 14 residues. With 4 bases clipped from V and 3 bases from J, the junction kept 4 bases outside the gene matches. In germline, CDR1 is SGHTA, CDR2 FQGNSA. Template material for TCR beta VDJ and CDR3 profiling consisted of genomic DNA. Each CDR3 protein gets one entry after TCRdb re-called the reads with MiXCR. The table lists fewer than 250,000 distinct CDR3 sequences, around 50% of them singletons. The sample was sorted CD4+, CD8+, or CD8+CD57+ T cells (not recorded which) from PBMCs. This TCR was sampled from a human donor with aplastic anemia. The J gene is TRBJ2-7, the V gene TRBV7-2; TRBD1 matches at 9 bases. The CDR3 reads CASSSPDRGYEQYF. The CDR3 DNA reads TGTGCCAGCAGCTCTCCGGACAGGGGCTACGAGCAGTACTTC. The full variable domain, rest sourced from reference TRBV7-2 and TRBJ2-7, is GAGVSQSPSNKVTEKGKDVELRCDPISGHTALYWYRQSLGQGLEFLIYFQGNSAPDKSGLPSDRFSAERTGGSVSTLTIQRTQQEDSAVYLCASSSPDRGYEQYFGPGTRLTVT.